These 27 T cell receptor beta chains came from one sample sequenced in a study of control samples from healthy donors and cancer patients. Sequenced by immunoSEQ multiplex PCR; TCRdb stores in-frame clones only, minus some. The sample yields roughly 50,000 clones, approximately 92% seen once. Sample: PBMCs. These receptor sequences come from a man in his thirties or forties with colorectal cancer.

The chain employs TRBV18 and TRBJ1-3, with D perhaps matching TRBD1 (5 bases). Germline V lookup: CDR1 KGHSH, CDR2 LQKENI. V was clipped by 6 bases and J by 8 bases, with 14 bases between them. The CDR3 consists of 13 residues. The DNA of the CDR3 is TGTGCCAGCTCCACGGGACGAGGAGACACCATATATTTT. Its translation is CASSTGRGDTIYF. Using reference TRBV18 and TRBJ1-3 for the parts outside the CDR3, the full variable domain is NAGVMQNPRHLVRRRGQEARLRCSPMKGHSHVYWYRQLPEEGLKFMVYLQKENIIDESGMPKERFSAEFPKEGPSILRIQQVVRGDSAAYFCASSTGRGDTIYFGEGSWLTVV.

The gene calls are TRBV6-6 and TRBJ1-5; 8 bases are a match to TRBD1. Germline-derived CDR1 and CDR2 are MNHNY and SVGAGI (reference sequence). V shed 6 bases and J 3 bases; nucleotides not matched to a gene: 7. CDR3 size: 15 residues. The CDR3 spells CASRTGDKNNQPQHF. DNA for the CDR3: TGTGCCAGCAGGACAGGGGATAAAAACAATCAGCCCCAGCATTTT.

CDR3 bases: TGTGCCAGCAGTCCCGGGACAGGGTCGGGCTATGGCTACACCTTC. It codes for CASSPGTGSGYGYTF. V is TRBV6-5 and J is TRBJ1-2; 9 positions agree with TRBD1. Trimming took 5 bases from V and 4 from J; bases not matched to a gene: 8. The CDR3 extends over 15 amino acids. Germline V lookup: CDR1 MNHEY, CDR2 SVGAGI.

The chain has TRBV4-3 and TRBJ1-2; the D is unclear. CDR1 is LGHNA and CDR2 is YSLEER in the germline V gene. The V end lost 0 bases, the J end lost 6 bases, and 11 bases lay between the germline ends. The CDR3 is 14 amino acids. DNA for the CDR3: TGCGCCAGCAGCCAAGATCGGGTGATACATGGCTACACCTTC. It is translated as CASSQDRVIHGYTF.

This clone was found once. This sequence joins TRBV11-2 and TRBJ1-1; no definite D call. From germline, CDR1 is SGHAT and CDR2 FQNNGV. This CDR3 contains 15 residues. The V gene lost 1 base and the J gene lost 0 bases, with 9 bases spanning the gap. CDR3 bases: TGTGCCAGCAGCTTAGTTGGTGCGGTGAACACTGAAGCTTTCTTT. Encoded protein: CASSLVGAVNTEAFF.

The chain employs TRBV4-3 and TRBJ1-1, with D possibly TRBD1 on 6 matching bases. Trimming stripped 3 bases from V and 4 bases from J, with 15 bases between. The CDR3 is 15 amino acids. Per germline, CDR1 LGHNA and CDR2 YSLEER. In DNA form, the CDR3 reads TGCGCCAGCAGCCAGATGGAGGGGGTGAGCACTGAAGCTTTCTTT. The encoded protein is CASSQMEGVSTEAFF.

In its sample, this clone was seen once. The V and J genes are TRBV5-1 and TRBJ1-1; D call uncertain. Trimming stripped 2 bases from V and 0 bases from J, with 14 bases between. The CDR3 has 16 residues. From germline, CDR1 is SGHRS and CDR2 YFSETQ. CDR3 residues: CASSLRTNSMNTEAFF. The CDR3 DNA reads TGCGCCAGCAGCTTAAGAACCAACTCCATGAACACTGAAGCTTTCTTT.

The chain recombines TRBV11-3 with TRBJ2-2; 9 nucleotides agree with TRBD2. The CDR3 length is 17 residues. V lost 0 bases and J lost 6; bases outside the gene matches: 8. CDR1 is SGHNT, CDR2 YENEEA, per germline. CDR3 amino acids: CASSLEAAGGAPGELFF. For the CDR3, the DNA is TGTGCCAGCAGCTTAGAAGCGGCGGGGGGGGCTCCCGGGGAGCTGTTTTTT.

The chain joins TRBV30 to TRBJ1-1; 7 bases are shared with TRBD1. J gave up 5 bases and V 6 bases, and 6 bases lay outside the gene matches. CDR1 is GTSNPN and CDR2 is SVGIG in the germline V gene (reference sequence). The CDR3 extends over 12 amino acids. CDR3 nucleotides: TGTGCCTGCAGGGGGGTCCTGACTGAAGCTTTCTTT. The encoded protein is CACRGVLTEAFF.

Here the CDR3 reads CATGGRKNTGELFF. In nucleotides, the CDR3 is TGTGCCACCGGGGGACGGAAAAACACCGGGGAGCTGTTTTTT. This chain links TRBV24-1 with TRBJ2-2; D tentatively fits TRBD1 or TRBD2 (5 bases each). The CDR3 loop spans 14 amino acids. CDR1 and CDR2 (germline): KGHDR, SFDVKD. V gave up 9 bases and J gave up 2 bases, with 12 bases separating them.

J is TRBJ2-1 and V is TRBV20-1; D ambiguous. V lost 3 bases to trimming and J lost 5 bases, with 2 bases between them. The CDR3 has 10 residues. Germline CDR1 and CDR2: DFQATT and SNEGSKA (reference sequence). CDR3 nucleotides: TGCAGTGCTAGTCACAATGAGCAGTTCTTC. It specifies CSASHNEQFF.

This clone was picked up one time. J is TRBJ2-1 and V is TRBV18, with 11 nucleotides matching TRBD2. The CDR3 is 14 amino acids. Germline-derived CDR1 and CDR2 are KGHSH and LQKENI. The J segment lost 6 bases and the V segment lost 6 bases, leaving 4 bases of the junction unmatched. CDR3 DNA: TGTGCCAGCTCCCGTAGCGGGGGGGCCAATGAGCAGTTCTTC. It encodes CASSRSGGANEQFF. The complete variable domain, with remaining parts taken from reference TRBV18 and TRBJ2-1, reads NAGVMQNPRHLVRRRGQEARLRCSPMKGHSHVYWYRQLPEEGLKFMVYLQKENIIDESGMPKERFSAEFPKEGPSILRIQQVVRGDSAAYFCASSRSGGANEQFFGPGTRLTVL.

This clone showed up just a few times. The chain recombines TRBV4-1 with TRBJ1-1, with D unresolved. The CDR3 contains 15 residues. V dropped 0 bases and J dropped 2 bases, with 10 bases sitting between them. Germline CDR1 MGHRA, CDR2 YSYEKL. Here the CDR3 DNA reads TGCGCCAGCAGCCAAGAGCCTCGGGGAAACACTGAAGCTTTCTTT. It yields the protein CASSQEPRGNTEAFF.

The table lists this clone with a few counts. The gene calls are TRBV4-2 and TRBJ2-3; the match to TRBD2 covers 14 bases. Germline V CDR1 and CDR2: LGHNA, YNFKEQ. CDR3 length: 19 residues. The ends lost 4 bases at V and 0 bases at J; junction bases unmatched: 9. The CDR3 coding sequence is TGTGCCAGCAGCCCGCCGACTAGCGGGGGGGACTCTAGCACAGATACGCAGTATTTT. Translated: CASSPPTSGGDSSTDTQYF.

The V and J genes are TRBV7-2 and TRBJ1-5; weak D call: TRBD1 (5 bases). Germline loops: CDR1 SGHTA, CDR2 FQGNSA. The length of the CDR3 is 14 residues. Trimming shortened V by 2 bases and J by 8 bases, and 13 bases separated the two germline ends. The CDR3, as DNA: TGTGCCAGCAGCTTATCGGGGGGTCAAGAGCCCCAGCATTTT. Residues: CASSLSGGQEPQHF.

This chain connects TRBV20-1 to TRBJ1-1; the D is unclear. The CDR3 has 14 amino acids. CDR1 and CDR2 from the germline V gene are DFQATT and SNEGSKA (reference sequence). With 3 bases removed from V and 0 bases from J, the gap between germline ends came to 11 bases. The CDR3 bases are TGCAGTGCTAGTATGCAGGTGCTGAACACTGAAGCTTTCTTT. Translation: CSASMQVLNTEAFF.

The chain has TRBV5-1 and TRBJ2-7; TRBD1 matches at 10 bases. This CDR3 is 16 amino acids long. Germline assignment: CDR1 SGHRS and CDR2 YFSETQ. V dropped 1 base and J dropped 3; count of bases not matched to a gene: 7. In DNA, the CDR3 is TGCGCCAGCAGCTTGCCCACCGGGACAGGGGTCTACGAGCAGTACTTC. This translates into CASSLPTGTGVYEQYF.

The chain joins TRBV5-1 to TRBJ2-5; 8 bases align to TRBD1. CDR1 and CDR2 (germline): SGHRS, YFSETQ. The length of the CDR3 is 14 residues. J gave up 7 bases and V 0 bases, and 5 bases lay outside the gene matches. The CDR3 sequence is CASSLVGQGGTQYF. CDR3 in DNA: TGCGCCAGCAGCTTGGTTGGACAGGGTGGGACCCAGTACTTC.

V and J are TRBV5-6 and TRBJ2-2; possible D gene TRBD2, 7 bases. The CDR3 contains 16 residues. Trimming pared 0 bases from V and 7 bases from J, leaving 16 bases between. Germline CDR1 and CDR2: SGHDT and YYEEEE. As DNA, the CDR3 is TGTGCCAGCAGCTTGGCCGTGAGGGAGGGGGGCGGGGAGCTGTTTTTT. It yields the protein CASSLAVREGGGELFF.

The V and J genes are TRBV7-2 and TRBJ2-3, with TRBD2 as a possible D gene (6 bases). Looked up from germline, CDR1 is SGHTA and CDR2 is FQGNSA. V was clipped by 2 bases and J by 2 bases, with 11 bases between them. CDR3 length equals 15 residues. The CDR3 spells CASSLFGGNTDTQYF. CDR3 DNA: TGTGCCAGCAGCTTATTTGGAGGGAACACAGATACGCAGTATTTT. Filled out from reference TRBV7-2 and TRBJ2-3, the complete variable domain reads GAGVSQSPSNKVTEKGKDVELRCDPISGHTALYWYRQSLGQGLEFLIYFQGNSAPDKSGLPSDRFSAERTGGSVSTLTIQRTQQEDSAVYLCASSLFGGNTDTQYFGPGTRLTVL.

The CDR3 reads CASIRGQGTDTQYF. CDR3 DNA: TGCGCCAGCATCCGGGGACAAGGGACAGATACGCAGTATTTT. The chain recombines TRBV10-1 with TRBJ2-3; D may be TRBD1 (6 bases). Germline values: CDR1 WNHNN, CDR2 SYGVQD (reference sequence). Deletions cut 7 bases from V and 3 bases from J, with 14 bases between. The CDR3 covers 14 residues.

As regards this clone: Other DNA sequences of this sample code for an identical CDR3. The gene calls are TRBV18 and TRBJ1-1, with TRBD1 as a possible D gene (5 bases). Germline CDR1 KGHSH, CDR2 LQKENI. V was cut by 3 bases and J by 5 bases, with 13 bases left in between. The CDR3 runs 14 residues. The CDR3 DNA reads TGTGCCAGCTCACCGTCAGGGAGAGGAACTGAAGCTTTCTTT. This sequence encodes CASSPSGRGTEAFF. The variable domain in full, completed from reference TRBV18 and TRBJ1-1, reads NAGVMQNPRHLVRRRGQEARLRCSPMKGHSHVYWYRQLPEEGLKFMVYLQKENIIDESGMPKERFSAEFPKEGPSILRIQQVVRGDSAAYFCASSPSGRGTEAFFGQGTRLTVV.

The CDR3 nucleotides are TGTGCCAGCAGCTATCTGGCAGCGTACACTGAAGCTTTCTTT. This codes for CASSYLAAYTEAFF. The J gene is TRBJ1-1, the V gene TRBV7-9; D not resolved. The germline V gene encodes CDR1 SEHNR and CDR2 FQNEAQ (reference sequence). Trimming removed 4 bases at V and 3 bases at J, with 12 bases between. The CDR3 length is 14 residues.

This clone showed up just a few times. The chain employs TRBV27 and TRBJ2-1, with D possibly matching TRBD2 (5 bases). Germline assignment: CDR1 MNHEY and CDR2 SMNVEV (reference sequence). This CDR3 is 18 amino acids long. Trimming cost V 0 bases and J 6 bases, with 21 bases left between them. The CDR3 loop reads CASSLSRVHRAVRNEQFF. Here the CDR3 DNA reads TGTGCCAGCAGTTTATCGAGGGTTCACCGTGCCGTTCGCAATGAGCAGTTCTTC.

The CDR3 DNA sequence: TGTGCCACCAGCAGAGATTTTACTTCCTACGAGCAGTACGTC. Protein: CATSRDFTSYEQYV. V is TRBV15 and J is TRBJ2-7, with D unclear. This CDR3 contains 14 residues. The V end lost 0 bases, the J end lost 1 base, and 7 bases lay between the germline ends. The germline gives CDR1 LNHNV, CDR2 YYDKDF (reference sequence).

This clone has more than one count but fewer than ten. The chain combines TRBV10-3 with TRBJ1-5; D may be TRBD1 (5 bases). The CDR3 sequence is 14 residues long. CDR1 is ENHRY, CDR2 SYGVKD, per germline. Trimming cost V 8 bases and J 5 bases, with 16 bases left between them. The CDR3 loop is CAIPGWRGDQPQHF. The CDR3 DNA sequence: TGTGCCATCCCGGGGTGGAGGGGAGATCAGCCCCAGCATTTT.

The gene calls are TRBV19 and TRBJ1-1; no firm D call. Germline assignment: CDR1 LNHDA and CDR2 SQIVND (reference sequence). CDR3 length: 12 amino acids. V lost 4 bases, J lost 0 bases, and 3 bases lay in between. CDR3 bases: TGTGCCAGTAGTAGCATGAACACTGAAGCTTTCTTT. Its protein product is CASSSMNTEAFF.